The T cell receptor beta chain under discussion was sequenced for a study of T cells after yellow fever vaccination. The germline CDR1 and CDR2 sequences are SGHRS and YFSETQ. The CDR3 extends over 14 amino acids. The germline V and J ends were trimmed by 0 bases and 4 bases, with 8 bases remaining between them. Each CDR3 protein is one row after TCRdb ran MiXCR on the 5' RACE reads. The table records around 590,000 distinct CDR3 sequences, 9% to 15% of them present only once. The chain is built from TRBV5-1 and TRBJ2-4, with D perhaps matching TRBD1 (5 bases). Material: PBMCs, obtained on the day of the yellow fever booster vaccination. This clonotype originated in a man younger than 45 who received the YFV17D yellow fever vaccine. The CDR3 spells CASSLEAGKNIQYF. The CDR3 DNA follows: TGCGCCAGCAGCTTGGAGGCAGGGAAAAACATTCAGTACTTC.